This TCR beta chain appears in the sequencing data of a study of blood T cells in healthy people across ages. This clonotype was found a few times. The antigen is undetermined. It was with a sample-barcoded 5' primer and a J-beta primer mix that a second PCR of roughly 7 to 11 cycles was run. Every cDNA molecule carried a tag from a template-switch adaptor bearing 12 random nucleotides. All samples yielded 2.5 million or more CDR3-containing paired-end reads. Each CDR3 protein is one row after TCRdb ran MiXCR on the 5' RACE reads. This table holds approximately 800,000 distinct CDR3 sequences, roughly 25% found once. Germline V CDR1 and CDR2: SEHNR, FQNEAQ (reference sequence). The CDR3 has 16 residues. The ends lost 2 bases at V and 6 bases at J; junction bases unmatched: 9. General study results and limits: Age advanced and TCR beta diversity per million T cells fell, roughly linearly.

This sample also belongs to another study, concerning T cells of mothers and their children. That work contributes: For cDNA synthesis, the complete extracted RNA was used (roughly 1.5 ug per 15 ul).

The TCR comes from a boy aged 10-17 years in good health. Sequenced: blood. The rearrangement uses TRBV7-9 and TRBJ2-1; TRBD1 matches 8 bases. This CDR3 is CASSLMAGGGINEQFF. The CDR3 DNA follows: TGTGCCAGCAGCTTAATGGCAGGGGGCGGTATCAATGAGCAGTTCTTC.